The rows below give T cell receptor beta chains drawn from one sample of a study of identical twins. TCRdb re-called the 5' RACE reads with MiXCR, one entry per CDR3 protein. The sample yields 130,000 to 150,000 distinct CDR3 sequences, roughly 3.5% seen once. Sequences were obtained from memory T cells sorted from blood. These receptor sequences come from a man in his late teens or twenties in good health. Both conserved end residues are part of each CDR3. D genes are given only for firm matches. Size tells how often a clone was seen (once, few, many) or the class of an expanded clone, and some rows leave it out.

J gene | D gene | V gene | clone size | CDR3 DNA | CDR3 protein
TRBJ2-1 | TRBD2 | TRBV5-1 | many | TGCGCCAGCAGCTTGTTTGCGGGAGGGCCCGATGAGCAGTTCTTC | CASSLFAGGPDEQFF
TRBJ2-3 | . | TRBV7-6 | many | TGTGCCAGCAGCCTCTCACAGGATAGGGATACGCAGTATTTT | CASSLSQDRDTQYF
TRBJ1-5 | TRBD1 | TRBV12-3/TRBV12-4 | many | TGTGCCAGCAGCCGGGGGACAGGGGACAATCAGCCCCAGCATTTT | CASSRGTGDNQPQHF
TRBJ2-7 | TRBD1 | TRBV4-2 | many | TGTGCCAGCAGCCAAGTCGGGACAGACAACTACGAGCAGTACTTC | CASSQVGTDNYEQYF
TRBJ2-3 | TRBD2 | TRBV5-1 | many | TGTGCCAGCAGCTTAGCTAGCGGGAGCACAGATACGCAGTATTTT | CASSLASGSTDTQYF
TRBJ1-5 | TRBD1 | TRBV5-1 | many | TGCGCCAGCAGCGCGGGGACAGGGGCTGGCAATCAGCCCCAGCATTTT | CASSAGTGAGNQPQHF
TRBJ1-6 | TRBD1 | TRBV19 | . | TGTGCCAGTAGTAGGACAGGACCTAATTCACCCCTCCACTTT | CASSRTGPNSPLHF
TRBJ1-1 | . | TRBV27 | . | TGTGCCAGCAGTTTTTCGACCCTGGGGAACACTGAAGCTTTCTTT | CASSFSTLGNTEAFF
TRBJ2-5 | TRBD1 | TRBV4-2 | many | TGTGCCAGCAGCACCCGGACAGGGGATGAGGAGACCCAGTACTTC | CASSTRTGDEETQYF
TRBJ2-1 | TRBD2 | TRBV12-3/TRBV12-4 | many | TGTGCCAGCAAAGCAACCGGGACTAGCGGGCAGTACAATGAGCAGTTCTTC | CASKATGTSGQYNEQFF
TRBJ2-1 | . | TRBV5-1 | . | TGCGCCAGCAGCTTTTATGCTCGCTCCTACAATGAGCAGTTCTTC | CASSFYARSYNEQFF
TRBJ2-3 | . | TRBV15 | many | TGTGCCACCAGCAGAGATAGGATTGCAGATACGCAGTATTTT | CATSRDRIADTQYF
TRBJ1-4 | TRBD1 | TRBV5-1 | many | TGCGCCAGCAGCTGGGACAGGAATGAAAAACTGTTTTTT | CASSWDRNEKLFF
TRBJ2-3 | . | TRBV10-3 | many | TGTGCCATCAGTGTCGACAGCTTCCAAACAGATACGCAGTATTTT | CAISVDSFQTDTQYF
TRBJ2-3 | . | TRBV14 | many | TGTGCCAGCAGCCAAGATCAGGCCAGGTGGACGCAGTATTTT | CASSQDQARWTQYF
TRBJ1-2 | TRBD1 | TRBV29-1 | many | TGCAGCGTTGACAGGGGGCGCTGGTATGGCTACACCTTC | CSVDRGRWYGYTF
TRBJ2-3 | TRBD1 | TRBV29-1 | many | TGCAGCGTTAGGACAGGGGGCATCACAGATACGCAGTATTTT | CSVRTGGITDTQYF
TRBJ2-1 | . | TRBV5-5 | many | TGTGCCAGCAGCTTGGCCGGCGCGGGGAGCTCCTACAATGAGCAGTTCTTC | CASSLAGAGSSYNEQFF
TRBJ2-3 | . | TRBV28 | many | TGTGCCAGCAGTTCCATTATGGCACAGGGCACAGATACGCAGTATTTT | CASSSIMAQGTDTQYF
TRBJ2-7 | TRBD1 | TRBV7-7 | many | TGTGCCAGCAGCCCGTCAGGACAGGGCACCTACGAGCAGTACTTC | CASSPSGQGTYEQYF
TRBJ2-3 | . | TRBV20-1 | many | TGCAGTGCTGGGGACTCCAAGTTCATCGATACGCAGTATTTT | CSAGDSKFIDTQYF
TRBJ2-5 | . | TRBV20-1 | many | TGCAGTGCTAGAGATCTGGTTCAGGAGACCCAGTACTTC | CSARDLVQETQYF
TRBJ2-3 | . | TRBV27 | many | TGTGCCAGCAGTTGGAGCGGGTCAGTAGATGGTACGCAGTATTTT | CASSWSGSVDGTQYF
TRBJ2-2 | . | TRBV29-1 | many | TGCAGCGTTGTAGTAACAGGGAGACCCGGGGAGCTGTTTTTT | CSVVVTGRPGELFF
TRBJ2-5 | TRBD1 | TRBV27 | . | TGTGCCAGCAGTATGGGACAGTTGGGAGAGACCCAGAACTTC | CASSMGQLGETQNF
TRBJ2-1 | TRBD2 | TRBV2 | many | TGTGCCAGCAGTGTGTTAGCGGGAGAGCAGTTCTTC | CASSVLAGEQFF